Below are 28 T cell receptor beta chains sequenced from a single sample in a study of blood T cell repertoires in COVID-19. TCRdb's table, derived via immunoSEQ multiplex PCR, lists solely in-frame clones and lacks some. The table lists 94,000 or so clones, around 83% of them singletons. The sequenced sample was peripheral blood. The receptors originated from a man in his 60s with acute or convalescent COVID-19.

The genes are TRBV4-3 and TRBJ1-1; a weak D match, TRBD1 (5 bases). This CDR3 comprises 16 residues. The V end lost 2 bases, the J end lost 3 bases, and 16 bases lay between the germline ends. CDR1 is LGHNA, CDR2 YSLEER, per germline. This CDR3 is CASSQPKGRGDTEAFF. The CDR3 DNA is TGCGCCAGCAGCCAACCCAAGGGGAGGGGTGACACTGAAGCTTTCTTT.

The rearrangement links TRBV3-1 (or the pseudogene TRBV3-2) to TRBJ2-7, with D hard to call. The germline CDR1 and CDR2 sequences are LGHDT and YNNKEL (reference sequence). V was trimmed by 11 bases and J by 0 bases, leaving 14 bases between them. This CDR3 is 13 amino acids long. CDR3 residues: CALRVRSSYEQYV. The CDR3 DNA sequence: TGTGCCCTCCGGGTCAGAAGCTCCTACGAGCAGTACGTC.

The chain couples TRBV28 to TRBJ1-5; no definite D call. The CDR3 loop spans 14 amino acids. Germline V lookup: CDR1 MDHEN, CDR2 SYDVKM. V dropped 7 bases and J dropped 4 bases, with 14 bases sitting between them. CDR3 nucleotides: TGTGCCAGCAACTTCGTAGCAGCAAATCAGCCCCAGCATTTT. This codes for CASNFVAANQPQHF.

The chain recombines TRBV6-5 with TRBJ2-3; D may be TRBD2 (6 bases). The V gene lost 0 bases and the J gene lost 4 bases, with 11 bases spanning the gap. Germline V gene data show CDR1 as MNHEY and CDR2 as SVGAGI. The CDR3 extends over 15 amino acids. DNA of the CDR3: TGTGCCAGCAGTTACTCTAGCGGTTGGGCAGATACGCAGTATTTT. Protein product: CASSYSSGWADTQYF.

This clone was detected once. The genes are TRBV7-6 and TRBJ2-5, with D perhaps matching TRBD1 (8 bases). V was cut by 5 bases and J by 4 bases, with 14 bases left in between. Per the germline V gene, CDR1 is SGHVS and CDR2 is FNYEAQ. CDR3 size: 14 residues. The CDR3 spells CASSRTGGGETQYF. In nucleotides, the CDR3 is TGTGCCAGCAGCCGTACAGGGGGGGGAGAGACCCAGTACTTC.

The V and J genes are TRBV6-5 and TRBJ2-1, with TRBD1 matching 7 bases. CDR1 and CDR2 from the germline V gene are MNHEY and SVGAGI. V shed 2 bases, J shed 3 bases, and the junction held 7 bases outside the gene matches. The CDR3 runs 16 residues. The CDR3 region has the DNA TGTGCCAGCAGTTACGGGACAGTCAAGATCTACAATGAGCAGTTCTTC. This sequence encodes CASSYGTVKIYNEQFF.

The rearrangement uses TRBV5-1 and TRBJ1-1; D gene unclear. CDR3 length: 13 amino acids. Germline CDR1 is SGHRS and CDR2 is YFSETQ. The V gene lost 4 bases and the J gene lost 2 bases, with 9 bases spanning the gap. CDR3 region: CASSTKDNTEAFF. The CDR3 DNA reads TGCGCCAGCAGCACTAAGGATAACACTGAAGCTTTCTTT.

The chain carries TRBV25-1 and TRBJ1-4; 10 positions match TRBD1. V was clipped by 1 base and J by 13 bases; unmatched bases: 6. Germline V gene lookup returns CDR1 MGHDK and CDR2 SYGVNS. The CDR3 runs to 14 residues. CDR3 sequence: CASSEFGQGVSLFF. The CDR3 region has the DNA TGTGCCAGCAGTGAATTTGGACAGGGGGTTTCACTGTTTTTT.

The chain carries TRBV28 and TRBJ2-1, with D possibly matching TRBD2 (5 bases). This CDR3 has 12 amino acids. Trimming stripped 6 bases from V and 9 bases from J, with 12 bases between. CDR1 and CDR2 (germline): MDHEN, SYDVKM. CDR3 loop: CASSLLAGEQFF. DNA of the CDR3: TGTGCCAGCAGCCTCCTAGCTGGTGAGCAGTTCTTC.

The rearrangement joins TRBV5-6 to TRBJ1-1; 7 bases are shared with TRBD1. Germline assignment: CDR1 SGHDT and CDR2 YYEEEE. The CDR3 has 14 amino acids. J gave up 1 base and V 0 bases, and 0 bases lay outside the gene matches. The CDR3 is CASSLAGGNTEAFF. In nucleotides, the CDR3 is TGTGCCAGCAGCTTGGCAGGGGGGAACACTGAAGCTTTCTTT.

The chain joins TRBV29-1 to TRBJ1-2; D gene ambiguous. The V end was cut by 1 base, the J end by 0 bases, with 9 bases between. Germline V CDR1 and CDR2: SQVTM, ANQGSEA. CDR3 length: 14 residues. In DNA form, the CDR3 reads TGCAGCGTTGAAGGGCACCTCGCTAACTATGGCTACACCTTC. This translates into CSVEGHLANYGYTF.

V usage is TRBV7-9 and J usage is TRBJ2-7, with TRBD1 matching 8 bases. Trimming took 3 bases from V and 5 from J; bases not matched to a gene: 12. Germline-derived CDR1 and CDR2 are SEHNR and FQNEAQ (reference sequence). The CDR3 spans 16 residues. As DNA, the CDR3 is TGTGCCAGCAGCTTGCCGGACAGGGTTGGGGTTGACGAGCAGTACTTC. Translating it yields CASSLPDRVGVDEQYF.

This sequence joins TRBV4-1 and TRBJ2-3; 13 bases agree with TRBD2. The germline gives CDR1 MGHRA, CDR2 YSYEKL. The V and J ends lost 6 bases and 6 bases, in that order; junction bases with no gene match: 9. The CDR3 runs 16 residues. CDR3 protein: CASSPGLAGAMDTQYF. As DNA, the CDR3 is TGCGCCAGCAGTCCTGGACTAGCGGGGGCTATGGATACGCAGTATTTT.

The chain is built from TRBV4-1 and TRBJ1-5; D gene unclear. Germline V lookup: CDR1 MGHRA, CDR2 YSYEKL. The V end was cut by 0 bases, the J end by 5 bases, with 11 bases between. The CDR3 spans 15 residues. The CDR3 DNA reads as TGCGCCAGCAGCCAAGATCAACTTCAATATCAGCCCCAGCATTTT. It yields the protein CASSQDQLQYQPQHF.

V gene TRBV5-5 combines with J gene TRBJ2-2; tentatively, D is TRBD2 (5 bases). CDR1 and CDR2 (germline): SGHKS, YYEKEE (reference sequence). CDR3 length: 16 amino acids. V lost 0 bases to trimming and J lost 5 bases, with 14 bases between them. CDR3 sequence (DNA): TGTGCCAGCAGCTTGGGTCTAGCCCCAGGAACCGGGGAGCTGTTTTTT. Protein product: CASSLGLAPGTGELFF.

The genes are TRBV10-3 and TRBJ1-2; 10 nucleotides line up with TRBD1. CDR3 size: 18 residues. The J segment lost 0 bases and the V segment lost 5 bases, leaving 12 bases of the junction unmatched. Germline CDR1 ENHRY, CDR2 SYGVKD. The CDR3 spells CAISPGPGQGTSNYGYTF. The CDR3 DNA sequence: TGTGCCATCAGTCCGGGGCCGGGACAGGGGACATCTAACTATGGCTACACCTTC.

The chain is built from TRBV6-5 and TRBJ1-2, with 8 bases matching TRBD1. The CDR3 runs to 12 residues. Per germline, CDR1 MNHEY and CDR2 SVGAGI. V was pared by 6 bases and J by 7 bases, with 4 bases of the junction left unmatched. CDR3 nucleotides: TGTGCCAGCAGAACCGGACAGGGTGGCTACACCTTC. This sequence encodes CASRTGQGGYTF.

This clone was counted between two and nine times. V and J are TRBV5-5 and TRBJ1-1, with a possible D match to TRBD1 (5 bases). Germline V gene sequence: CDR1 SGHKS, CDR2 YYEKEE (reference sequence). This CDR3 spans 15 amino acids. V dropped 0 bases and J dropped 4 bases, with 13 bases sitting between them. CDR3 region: CASSLVARVGTEAFF. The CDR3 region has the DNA TGTGCCAGCAGCTTGGTCGCCAGGGTGGGCACTGAAGCTTTCTTT.

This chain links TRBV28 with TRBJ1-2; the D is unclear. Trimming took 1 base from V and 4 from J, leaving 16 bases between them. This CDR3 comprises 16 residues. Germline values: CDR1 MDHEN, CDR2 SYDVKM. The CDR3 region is CASSLLGGVSSYGYTF. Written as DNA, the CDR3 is TGTGCCAGCAGTTTATTAGGCGGAGTATCTTCCTATGGCTACACCTTC.

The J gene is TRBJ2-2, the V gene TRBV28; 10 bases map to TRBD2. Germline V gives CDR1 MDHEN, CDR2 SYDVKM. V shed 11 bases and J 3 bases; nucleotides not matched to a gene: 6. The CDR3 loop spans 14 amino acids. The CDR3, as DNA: TGTGCCGCCAGGACTAGCGGTTACACCGGGGAGCTGTTTTTT. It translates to CAARTSGYTGELFF.

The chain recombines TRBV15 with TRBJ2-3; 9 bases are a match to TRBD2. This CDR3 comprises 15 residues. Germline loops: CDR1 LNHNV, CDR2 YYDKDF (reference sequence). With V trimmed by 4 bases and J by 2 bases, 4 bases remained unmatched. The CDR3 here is CATSTLAGITDTQYF. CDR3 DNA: TGTGCCACCAGCACTCTAGCGGGGATCACAGATACGCAGTATTTT.

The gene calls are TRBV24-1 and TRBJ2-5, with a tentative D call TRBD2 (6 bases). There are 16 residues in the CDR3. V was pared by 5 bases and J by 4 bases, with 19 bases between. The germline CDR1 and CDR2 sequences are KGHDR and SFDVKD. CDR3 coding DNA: TGTGCCACCAGTGGGGGGGACTTAGCCCTAGGAGAGACCCAGTACTTC. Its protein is CATSGGDLALGETQYF.

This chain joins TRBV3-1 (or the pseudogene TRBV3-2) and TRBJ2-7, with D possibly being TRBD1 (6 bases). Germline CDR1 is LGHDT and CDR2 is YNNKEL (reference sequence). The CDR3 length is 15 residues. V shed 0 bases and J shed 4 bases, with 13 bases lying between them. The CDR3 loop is CASSQDFGQWYEQYF. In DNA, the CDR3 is TGTGCCAGCAGCCAAGATTTTGGACAGTGGTACGAGCAGTACTTC.

CDR3 bases: TGCGCCAGCAGCTTGGTCCCCGACAGGGGGCATGGGATCACTAATGAAAAACTGTTTTTT. Encoded protein: CASSLVPDRGHGITNEKLFF. This chain uses TRBV5-1 with TRBJ1-4, with TRBD1 matching 10 bases. The germline gives CDR1 SGHRS, CDR2 YFSETQ. The trim removed 0 bases at V and 2 bases at J, leaving 13 bases unmatched. This CDR3 comprises 20 residues.

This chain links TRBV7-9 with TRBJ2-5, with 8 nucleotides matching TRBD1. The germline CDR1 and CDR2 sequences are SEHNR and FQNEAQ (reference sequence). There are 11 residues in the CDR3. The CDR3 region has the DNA TGTGCGGGGGGACAGGAAGAGACCCAGTACTTC. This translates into CAGGQEETQYF.

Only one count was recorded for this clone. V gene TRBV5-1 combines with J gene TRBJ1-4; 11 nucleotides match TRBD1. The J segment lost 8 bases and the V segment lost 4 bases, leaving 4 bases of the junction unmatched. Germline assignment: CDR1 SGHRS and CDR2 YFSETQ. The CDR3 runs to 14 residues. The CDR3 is CASSPGQGGEKLFF. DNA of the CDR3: TGCGCCAGCAGCCCGGGACAGGGGGGAGAAAAACTGTTTTTT.

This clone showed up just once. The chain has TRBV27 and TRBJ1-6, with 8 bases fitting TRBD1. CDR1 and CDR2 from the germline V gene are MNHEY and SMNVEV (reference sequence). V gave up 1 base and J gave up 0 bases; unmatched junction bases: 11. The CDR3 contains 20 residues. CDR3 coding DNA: TGTGCCAGCAGTTTATATTCCCCCCGGACAGGGAGCTCCTATAATTCACCCCTCCACTTT. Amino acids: CASSLYSPRTGSSYNSPLHF.

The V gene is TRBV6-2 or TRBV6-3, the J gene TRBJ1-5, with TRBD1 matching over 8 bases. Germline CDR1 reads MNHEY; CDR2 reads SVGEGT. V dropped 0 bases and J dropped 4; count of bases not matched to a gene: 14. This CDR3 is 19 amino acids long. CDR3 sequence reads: CASSYSALQGARSNQPQHF. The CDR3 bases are TGTGCCAGCAGTTACTCGGCCCTCCAGGGGGCGAGGAGTAATCAGCCCCAGCATTTT.